This TCR beta chain was sequenced in a study of T cells after yellow fever vaccination. Study results and limitations: Peaking faster, on day 5 versus 15, the secondary response was nonetheless weaker.

CDR1 and CDR2 (germline): SGHTA, FQGNSA. The CDR3 loop spans 14 amino acids. A universal primer site and UMIs were added as TCR cDNA was made by 5'RACE template switching. TCRdb redid the calling of the 5' RACE reads with MiXCR, one entry per CDR3 protein. In the table there are about 150,000 distinct CDR3 sequences, approximately 6% of which are singletons. As concerns this clonotype: What it recognizes is unknown. Germline is not matched at one junction end, which may reflect a read error.

Sample: CD4+ T cells sorted from PBMCs, taken on the day of the first yellow fever vaccination. The chain employs TRBV7-2 and TRBJ1-5; weak D call: TRBD1 (5 bases). The TCR originated in a man aged 18 to 29 who received the YFV17D yellow fever vaccine. The CDR3 reads CASSLDQGNPPQHF. The CDR3 region has the DNA TGTGCCAGCAGCTTGGATCAGGGAAATCCGCCCCAGCATTTT.